This TCR beta chain emerged from a study of T-cell reconstitution after alpha-beta-depleted transplantation in children. Construction of the TCRbeta library involved unique molecular identifiers. MiXCR, applied by TCRdb to the PCR reads, yields one record per CDR3 protein. Here the sample spans approximately 210,000 distinct CDR3 sequences, under 20% being singletons. Germline loops: CDR1 SNHLY, CDR2 FYNNEI. The CDR3 is 16 amino acids. The trim removed 3 bases at V and 5 bases at J, leaving 11 bases unmatched. General study results and limits: Newly generated T cells supplied most T-cell counts and diversity one year post-transplant. High day-60 TCRbeta diversity in some patients came from surviving recipient T cells and thymic progenitors. Reportedly, roughly two months post-transplant, alpha-beta T cells arose from several hundred expanded graft clones.

To note about this clonotype: Its antigen is unknown.

The input for sequencing was PBMCs, mostly from graft donor cells, taken 360 days after TCRalphabeta/CD19-depleted stem cell transplant. V and J are TRBV2 and TRBJ2-5; 8 bases map to TRBD2. The source of this sequence is a male patient aged 2-9 years who had a stem cell transplant for acute lymphoblastic leukemia, so the T cells may come from the graft donor. The CDR3 coding sequence is TGTGCCAGCAGTGATCCGGCGGACAGCGGGGGTGAGACCCAGTACTTC. Protein sequence: CASSDPADSGGETQYF.